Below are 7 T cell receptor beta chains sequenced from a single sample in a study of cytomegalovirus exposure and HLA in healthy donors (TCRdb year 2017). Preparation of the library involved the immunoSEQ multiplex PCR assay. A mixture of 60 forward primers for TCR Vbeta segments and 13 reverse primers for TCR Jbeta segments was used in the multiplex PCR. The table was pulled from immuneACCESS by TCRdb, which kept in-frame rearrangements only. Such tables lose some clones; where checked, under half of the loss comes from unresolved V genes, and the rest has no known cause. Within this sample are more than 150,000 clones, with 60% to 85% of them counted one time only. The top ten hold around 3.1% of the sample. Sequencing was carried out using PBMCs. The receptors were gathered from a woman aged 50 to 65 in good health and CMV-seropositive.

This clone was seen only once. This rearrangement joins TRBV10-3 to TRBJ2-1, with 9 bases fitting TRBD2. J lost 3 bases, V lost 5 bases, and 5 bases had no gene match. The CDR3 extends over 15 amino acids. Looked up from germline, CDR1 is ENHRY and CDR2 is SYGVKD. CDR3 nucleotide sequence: TGTGCCATCAGTATTAGCGGGAGAAGCTACAATGAGCAGTTCTTC. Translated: CAISISGRSYNEQFF.

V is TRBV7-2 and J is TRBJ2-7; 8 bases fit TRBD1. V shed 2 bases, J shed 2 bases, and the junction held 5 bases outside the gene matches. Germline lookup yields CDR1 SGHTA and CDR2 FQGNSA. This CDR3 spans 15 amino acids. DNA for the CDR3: TGTGCCAGCAGCTTAAGACAGGGGCCCACCTACGAGCAGTACTTC. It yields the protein CASSLRQGPTYEQYF.

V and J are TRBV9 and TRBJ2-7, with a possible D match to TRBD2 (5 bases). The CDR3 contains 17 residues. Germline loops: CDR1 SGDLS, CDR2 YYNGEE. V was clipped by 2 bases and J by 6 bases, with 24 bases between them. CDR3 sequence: CASSVGPHGDGKREQYF. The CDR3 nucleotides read TGTGCCAGCAGCGTTGGGCCCCACGGAGACGGGAAACGCGAGCAGTACTTC.

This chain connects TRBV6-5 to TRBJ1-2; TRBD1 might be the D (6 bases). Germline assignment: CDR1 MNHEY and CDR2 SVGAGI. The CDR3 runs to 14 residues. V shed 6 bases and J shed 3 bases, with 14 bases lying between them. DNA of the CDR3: TGTGCCAGCAGAGAGGGCGGGGGCGACTATGGCTACACCTTC. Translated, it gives CASREGGGDYGYTF.

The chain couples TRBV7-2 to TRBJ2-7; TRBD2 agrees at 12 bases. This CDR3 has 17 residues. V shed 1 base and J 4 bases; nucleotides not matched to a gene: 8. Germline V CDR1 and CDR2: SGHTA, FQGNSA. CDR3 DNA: TGTGCCAGCAGCTTAGGGCCTAGCGGGGGGGCGGGATACGAGCAGTACTTC. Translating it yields CASSLGPSGGAGYEQYF.

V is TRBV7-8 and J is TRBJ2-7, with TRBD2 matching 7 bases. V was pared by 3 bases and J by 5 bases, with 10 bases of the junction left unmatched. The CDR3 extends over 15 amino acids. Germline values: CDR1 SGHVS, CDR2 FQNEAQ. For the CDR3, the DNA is TGTGCCAGCAGCTTCCGGTTTGCGGGGGTGGACGAGCAGTACTTC. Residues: CASSFRFAGVDEQYF.

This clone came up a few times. CDR3 loop: CASSYLGTGESNGYTF. CDR3 nucleotide sequence: TGTGCCAGCAGTTACCTAGGGACAGGGGAGAGCAATGGCTACACCTTC. The chain employs TRBV6-6 and TRBJ1-2, with 10 bases that match TRBD1. The CDR3 contains 16 residues. Per the germline V gene, CDR1 is MNHNY and CDR2 is SVGAGI (reference sequence). The V gene end was trimmed by 2 bases and the J gene end by 6 bases; junction bases not matched to a gene: 9.